These 2 T cell receptor beta chains originate from one sample sequenced in a study of CD4 and CD8 cells across lung adenocarcinoma regions. TCRdb reanalysed the PCR reads using MiXCR and keeps one entry per CDR3 protein. The sample lists over 3,000 distinct CDR3 sequences; around two thirds were seen once. Sequencing was performed on CD4+ T cells from the margin of a lung tumor. The source is a male donor with lung adenocarcinoma. The CD4 and CD8 labels of this study may be unreliable.

The chain couples TRBV6-1 to TRBJ2-2; TRBD1 agrees at 9 bases. The CDR3 is made up of 14 amino acids. The V gene's germline CDR1 is MNHNS and CDR2 SASEGT. Unmatched junction bases numbered 8, after V lost 8 bases and J lost 7 bases. CDR3 in DNA: TGTGCCAGCCGGACAGGGGTAGCGGGCGGGGAGCTGTTTTTT. This gives the protein CASRTGVAGGELFF.

The CDR3, as DNA: TGTGCCACCGCGAAGATAGGGGAAGAGACCCAGTACTTC. It specifies CATAKIGEETQYF. The V gene is TRBV24-1, the J gene TRBJ2-5, with a weak D call TRBD1 (5 bases). V was pared by 9 bases and J by 3 bases, with 13 bases between. Germline V gives CDR1 KGHDR, CDR2 SFDVKD. The CDR3 sequence is 13 residues long.